Sequencing of this T cell receptor beta chain was carried out in a study of blood T cells in healthy people across ages. Study results and caveats: Estimated diversity, derived from one million T cells, was regarded as an underestimate.

Each donor was a healthy Caucasian individual from Russia, aged roughly 6 to 90. This clonotype was observed at least ten times. The antigen remains unidentified. The CDR3 spans 13 residues. Germline values: CDR1 LGHDT, CDR2 YNNKEL (reference sequence). Trimming stripped 3 bases from V and 3 bases from J, with 9 bases between. Primed by a sample-barcoded 5' primer and a J-beta primer mix, a second PCR proceeded for about 7 to 12 cycles. Via MiXCR, TCRdb re-called the 5' RACE reads, giving one row per CDR3 protein. The profile shows approximately 1.5 million distinct CDR3 sequences, roughly 32% of them singletons.

The sequenced sample consisted of blood. The rearrangement joins TRBV3-1 to TRBJ2-7, with D unclear. This TCR was recovered from a woman aged 25 to 39 in good health. CDR3 in DNA: TGTGCCAGCAGCCAGACAAGCAGCTACGAGCAGTACTTC. Translating it yields CASSQTSSYEQYF.